The 20 T cell receptor beta chains listed next were all sequenced from one sample in a study of T-cell reconstitution after alpha-beta-depleted transplantation in children. Unique molecular identifiers were incorporated into the prepared TCRbeta library. TCRdb independently ran MiXCR on the PCR reads; one entry per CDR3 protein. The data show roughly 790,000 distinct CDR3 sequences, around 15% seen once. This material consisted of PBMCs, mostly from graft donor cells, taken 360 days after TCRalphabeta/CD19-depleted stem cell transplant. These receptors were obtained from a male patient younger than 18 who had a stem cell transplant for acute lymphoblastic leukemia, so the T cells may come from the graft donor.

This clonotype was seen repeatedly, ten times or more. The chain has TRBV5-1 and TRBJ2-2; D call uncertain. Germline V CDR1 and CDR2: SGHRS, YFSETQ. The V end lost 4 bases, the J end lost 10 bases, and 11 bases lay between the germline ends. There are 12 residues in the CDR3. CDR3 bases: TGCGCCAGCAGCGCTAACCCGGAGGAGCTGTTTTTT. It specifies CASSANPEELFF.

The chain has TRBV6-2 or TRBV6-3 and TRBJ2-2; D is possibly TRBD2 (5 bases). The CDR3 is 15 amino acids. Germline V lookup: CDR1 MNHEY, CDR2 SVGEGT. Trimming removed 6 bases from V and 3 bases from J, with 14 bases in between. CDR3 region: CASSLVGVYTGELFF. The CDR3 nucleotides read TGTGCCAGCAGCCTCGTCGGGGTCTACACCGGGGAGCTGTTTTTT.

The chain recombines TRBV2 with TRBJ2-1, with TRBD2 matching 9 bases. V was pared by 4 bases and J by 9 bases, with 13 bases of the junction left unmatched. The CDR3 contains 16 residues. Germline lookup yields CDR1 SNHLY and CDR2 FYNNEI. The CDR3 protein is CASSGEGRLAGREQFF. CDR3 sequence (DNA): TGTGCCAGCAGTGGTGAGGGGCGGCTAGCGGGACGTGAGCAGTTCTTC.

The table lists this clonotype with many counts. The V call is TRBV5-5, the J call TRBJ2-3, with TRBD2 matching over 7 bases. Germline V gene data show CDR1 as SGHKS and CDR2 as YYEKEE (reference sequence). The CDR3 length is 15 residues. J gave up 1 base and V 2 bases, and 4 bases lay outside the gene matches. Here the CDR3 reads CASSFREEGTDTQYF. The CDR3 DNA reads as TGTGCCAGCAGCTTCCGGGAGGAGGGCACAGATACGCAGTATTTT.

This clonotype was detected once. The chain is built from TRBV20-1 and TRBJ1-2; D unresolved. V lost 3 bases and J lost 3, with 8 bases in between. CDR1 DFQATT and CDR2 SNEGSKA come from the germline V gene (reference sequence). This CDR3 region has 12 residues. In DNA form, the CDR3 reads TGCAGTGCTAGTGGGAGGGACTATGGCTACACCTTC. Translation: CSASGRDYGYTF.

This clonotype was observed at least ten times. The rearrangement joins TRBV11-2 to TRBJ2-3; unclear D gene. CDR1 and CDR2 from the germline V gene are SGHAT and FQNNGV. The V gene lost 5 bases and the J gene lost 3 bases, with 18 bases spanning the gap. The CDR3 extends over 16 amino acids. The CDR3 sequence is CASSRRTAAATDTQYF. CDR3 in DNA: TGTGCCAGCAGCCGTAGAACTGCGGCGGCAACAGATACGCAGTATTTT.

The genes are TRBV5-1 and TRBJ2-2; 9 nucleotides align to TRBD2. The CDR3 contains 17 residues. Looked up from germline, CDR1 is SGHRS and CDR2 is YFSETQ. Trimming at V came to 2 bases and at J to 5 bases, leaving 10 bases not matched to a gene. CDR3 residues: CASSFGALAGTTGELFF. For the CDR3, the DNA is TGCGCCAGCAGCTTTGGGGCGCTAGCGGGAACAACCGGGGAGCTGTTTTTT.

This clonotype came up a few times. V usage is TRBV6-6 and J usage is TRBJ2-1; D not certain. This CDR3 has 11 amino acids. Germline V lookup: CDR1 MNHNY, CDR2 SVGAGI (reference sequence). Trimming cost V 4 bases and J 10 bases, with 8 bases left between them. CDR3 coding DNA: TGTGCCAGCAGTTTCTCTAGGGAGCAGTTCTTC. It is translated as CASSFSREQFF.

V usage is TRBV29-1 and J usage is TRBJ2-1, with D possibly TRBD2 on 5 matching bases. Germline V gives CDR1 SQVTM, CDR2 ANQGSEA. Deletions cut 7 bases from V and 1 base from J, with 14 bases between. The CDR3 runs 14 residues. In DNA, the CDR3 is TGCAGCGCCACTAGGTCTTTATCCTACAATGAGCAGTTCTTC. Amino acids: CSATRSLSYNEQFF.

The genes are TRBV12-3 or TRBV12-4 and TRBJ2-1, with D perhaps TRBD1 or TRBD2 (5 bases each). Deletions cut 1 base from V and 10 bases from J, with 17 bases between. The CDR3 length is 15 residues. This CDR3 is CASSLGHTRGREQFF. In nucleotides, the CDR3 is TGTGCCAGCAGTTTAGGCCACACTAGGGGTCGGGAGCAGTTCTTC.

This clonotype was observed at least ten times. The chain carries TRBV4-2 and TRBJ1-5; 12 bases fit TRBD1. The V gene end was trimmed by 4 bases and the J gene end by 2 bases; junction bases not matched to a gene: 9. The CDR3 runs 18 residues. CDR1 is LGHNA and CDR2 is YNFKEQ in the germline V gene. The CDR3 bases are TGTGCCAGCAGCCTCCGGGACAGGGGGCAAAGAGGCAATCAGCCCCAGCATTTT. Protein: CASSLRDRGQRGNQPQHF.

This clonotype was observed a handful of times. The CDR3 coding sequence is TGTGCCAGCAGTCCCCGTGGGGGCGCCTCCTACAATGAGCAGTTCTTC. This encodes CASSPRGGASYNEQFF. The chain employs TRBV27 and TRBJ2-1; weak D call: TRBD1 (6 bases). V was shortened by 5 bases and J by 0 bases, with 14 bases between the two germline ends. Per the germline V gene, CDR1 is MNHEY and CDR2 is SMNVEV (reference sequence). The CDR3 contains 16 residues.

This clonotype has at least ten counts. The genes are TRBV14 and TRBJ2-7; 10 bases line up with TRBD2. Unmatched junction bases numbered 6, after V lost 4 bases and J lost 0 bases. Germline CDR1 reads SGHDN; CDR2 reads FVKESK. This CDR3 spans 16 amino acids. CDR3 sequence (DNA): TGTGCCAGCAGCCGTCTACTAGCGGGAAGCTCCTACGAGCAGTACTTC. As protein: CASSRLLAGSSYEQYF. The variable domain in full, with the rest retrieved from reference TRBV14 and TRBJ2-7, is EAGVTQFPSHSVIEKGQTVTLRCDPISGHDNLYWYRRVMGKEIKFLLHFVKESKQDESGMPNNRFLAERTGGTYSTLKVQPAELEDSGVYFCASSRLLAGSSYEQYFGPGTRLTVT.

The chain uses TRBV29-1 and TRBJ2-7; no definite D call. CDR1 and CDR2 (germline): SQVTM, ANQGSEA. With 1 base removed from V and 0 bases from J, the gap between germline ends came to 7 bases. This CDR3 region has 13 residues. CDR3 in DNA: TGCAGCGTTGAAGCTGAGAGCTCCTACGAGCAGTACTTC. Translating gives CSVEAESSYEQYF.

This clonotype has only a few counts. V gene TRBV19 combines with J gene TRBJ2-1, with D maybe TRBD1 (5 bases). This CDR3 region has 15 residues. Trimming pared 7 bases from V and 5 bases from J, leaving 18 bases between. Germline CDR1 is LNHDA and CDR2 is SQIVND (reference sequence). The CDR3: CASKGVGRINNEQFF. The DNA for the CDR3 is TGTGCCAGTAAAGGTGTGGGGCGGATAAACAATGAGCAGTTCTTC.

This clonotype has more than one count but fewer than ten. This chain links TRBV7-8 with TRBJ2-1; D unclear. CDR1 is SGHVS, CDR2 FQNEAQ, per germline. This CDR3 is 15 amino acids long. The V end lost 4 bases, the J end lost 4 bases, and 14 bases lay between the germline ends. CDR3 loop: CASSSPAVSYNEQFF. CDR3 DNA sequence: TGTGCCAGCAGCTCCCCGGCGGTTTCTTACAATGAGCAGTTCTTC.

The chain couples TRBV10-2 to TRBJ2-7; 11 bases are a match to TRBD1. Losses at the gene ends were 4 bases for V and 4 bases for J; bases not matched to a gene: 6. Per the germline V gene, CDR1 is WSHSY and CDR2 is SAAADI. This CDR3 is built from 15 residues. As DNA, the CDR3 is TGCGCCAGCAGTGGTTTTGGGGACAGGGGGTACGAGCAGTACTTC. It specifies CASSGFGDRGYEQYF.

J is TRBJ2-1 and V is TRBV11-2; 9 nucleotides agree with TRBD2. The germline V gene encodes CDR1 SGHAT and CDR2 FQNNGV. J gave up 0 bases and V 5 bases, and 14 bases lay outside the gene matches. This CDR3 has 19 amino acids. The DNA for the CDR3 is TGTGCCAGCAGCATCTTAGCGGGAGTCCCTATAAGCTCCTACAATGAGCAGTTCTTC. This sequence encodes CASSILAGVPISSYNEQFF. The complete variable domain, with remaining parts taken from reference TRBV11-2 and TRBJ2-1, reads EAGVAQSPRYKIIEKRQSVAFWCNPISGHATLYWYQQILGQGPKLLIQFQNNGVVDDSQLPKDRFSAERLKGVDSTLKIQPAKLEDSAVYLCASSILAGVPISSYNEQFFGPGTRLTVL.

The sample holds many counts of this clonotype. The CDR3 bases are TGTGCCAGCAGTTCAAACAGGGTGATGACTGAAGCTTTCTTT. Encoded protein: CASSSNRVMTEAFF. The chain recombines TRBV12-3 or TRBV12-4 with TRBJ1-1, with D possibly being TRBD1 (6 bases). V lost 4 bases and J 5 bases, leaving 14 bases between the germline ends. There are 14 residues in the CDR3.

The V and J genes are TRBV2 and TRBJ2-7; either TRBD1 or TRBD2 may supply D (5 bases each). V was pared by 2 bases and J by 3 bases, with 14 bases between. Germline CDR1 is SNHLY and CDR2 is FYNNEI. This CDR3 spans 15 amino acids. This chain's CDR3 is CASSESAGTYYEQYF. The CDR3 bases are TGTGCCAGCAGTGAATCGGCAGGGACCTACTACGAGCAGTACTTC.